Listed below are T cell receptor beta chains from one sample, sequenced in a study of T cells in Graves' hyperthyroidism and ophthalmopathy. TCRdb independently ran MiXCR on the multiplex PCR reads; one entry per CDR3 protein. Of hundreds of thousands of distinct CDR3 sequences in the sample, roughly a quarter were seen once. The material sequenced was blood. The receptors derive from a woman in her twenties or thirties with Graves' ophthalmopathy. The CDR3 runs from the conserved cysteine through the conserved F or W. Each record gives: V gene, D gene, clone size, J gene, CDR3 DNA, CDR3 protein. A D gene is named only where the DNA matches it firmly. For some rows the clone size is stated as once, few or many, or as a class when expanded; others skip it.

>TRBV12-3/TRBV12-4|NA|many|TRBJ1-1
TGTGCCAGCACCAAACAGGGATTCAACACTGAAGCTTTCTTT
CASTKQGFNTEAFF
>TRBV12-3/TRBV12-4|TRBD1|many|TRBJ2-6
TGTGCCAGCAGGGACCAGGGGGCAGGTGGGGCCAACGTCCTGACTTTC
CASRDQGAGGANVLTF
>TRBV11-1|TRBD1|few|TRBJ2-7
TGTGCCAGCAGCCAAAACCCGGGACAGGGTTCCTACGAGCAGTACTTC
CASSQNPGQGSYEQYF
>TRBV12-3/TRBV12-4|TRBD2|NA|TRBJ2-3
TGTGCCAGCAGCACTCTAGCGGGCGGCACAGATACGCAGTATTTT
CASSTLAGGTDTQYF
>TRBV15|NA|NA|TRBJ2-7
TGTGCCACCAGCACCGGGGGACCCTCCTACGAGCAGTACTTC
CATSTGGPSYEQYF
>TRBV30|NA|many|TRBJ2-7
TGTGCCTGGAGTCCACTTTCACCCCACGAGCAGTACTTC
CAWSPLSPHEQYF
>TRBV6-1|NA|NA|TRBJ1-2
TGTGCCAGCAGTGACTTGGGGATAGGGCGAAGAGGTTACACCTTC
CASSDLGIGRRGYTF
>TRBV2|NA|few|TRBJ1-5
TGTGCCAGCAGCCGGGTTCCGACTAGCAATCAGCCCCAGCATTTT
CASSRVPTSNQPQHF
>TRBV29-1|TRBD1|many|TRBJ2-5
TGCAGCGTTGAAATAGGACAGGCCGGCGGCCAGACCCAGTACTTC
CSVEIGQAGGQTQYF
>TRBV24-1|NA|many|TRBJ1-5
TGTGCCACCAGTGCGCGAGGCTATCAGCCCCAGCATTTT
CATSARGYQPQHF
>TRBV6-5|NA|many|TRBJ2-6
TGTGCCAGCAGTTACGTGGCGAGGGGGGCCAACGTCCTGACTTTC
CASSYVARGANVLTF
>TRBV11-2|TRBD1|many|TRBJ2-7
TGTGCCAGCAGCCCCCGGCCAGGGGGCGAGCAGTACTTC
CASSPRPGGEQYF
>TRBV12-3/TRBV12-4|NA|many|TRBJ2-6
TGTGCCAGCGGGACTGGGGCCAACGTCCTGACTTTC
CASGTGANVLTF
>TRBV20-1|TRBD2|many|TRBJ2-2
TGCAGTGCTAGGAGACTAGCGGGGGGTTCTCCCCGAGGGGACGGGGAGCTGTTTTTT
CSARRLAGGSPRGDGELFF
>TRBV10-3|NA|many|TRBJ2-5
TGTGCCATCAGCGCCAGGGGACAAGAGACCCAGTACTTC
CAISARGQETQYF
>TRBV6-2/TRBV6-3|NA|once|TRBJ2-7
TGTGCCAGCAACCTAGAGACAGGCCTCGAGCAGTACTTC
CASNLETGLEQYF
>TRBV20-1|TRBD1|NA|TRBJ2-7
TGCAGTGCGCCCGGCAGCAGGGGGAAAACCTTCTACGAGCAGTACTTC
CSAPGSRGKTFYEQYF
>TRBV4-2|NA|many|TRBJ2-7
TGTGCCAGCAGCCAAGCGGTGGGGGTTGGTGGCTACGAGCAGTACTTC
CASSQAVGVGGYEQYF
>TRBV20-1|NA|many|TRBJ2-5
TGCAGTGCTAGAGTTTTTGATCGGACCCAGTACTTC
CSARVFDRTQYF
>TRBV19|TRBD1|few|TRBJ1-1
TGTGCCAGTAGTCTGCGGGACAGGGGGCGAACTGAAGCTTTCTTT
CASSLRDRGRTEAFF
>TRBV4-1|NA|many|TRBJ1-5
TGCGCCAGCAGCCAAGTTGGGTATAATCAGCCCCAGCATTTT
CASSQVGYNQPQHF
>TRBV6-2/TRBV6-3|TRBD1|many|TRBJ2-7
TGTGCCAGCACCCCCCCGGGACAGGGATGTGTCAGGGCCTACGAGCAGTACTTC
CASTPPGQGCVRAYEQYF
>TRBV28|TRBD1|NA|TRBJ2-7
TGTGCCAGCAGTTTAAATCTTAAGGAGAAGACAGGGGGTTTACTCGAGCAGTACTTC
CASSLNLKEKTGGLLEQYF
>TRBV6-4|NA|NA|TRBJ1-1
TGTGCCAGCAGTGACGAGGAGGGTTTGGAAGCTTTCTTT
CASSDEEGLEAFF
>TRBV4-3|NA|once|TRBJ1-6
TGCGCCAGCAGCCAAGTTTCGGGGGATAATTCACCCCTCCACTTT
CASSQVSGDNSPLHF
>TRBV28|TRBD1|few|TRBJ2-5
TGTGCCAGCAGTGACCGGACAGGGATTCAAGAGACCCAGTACTTC
CASSDRTGIQETQYF